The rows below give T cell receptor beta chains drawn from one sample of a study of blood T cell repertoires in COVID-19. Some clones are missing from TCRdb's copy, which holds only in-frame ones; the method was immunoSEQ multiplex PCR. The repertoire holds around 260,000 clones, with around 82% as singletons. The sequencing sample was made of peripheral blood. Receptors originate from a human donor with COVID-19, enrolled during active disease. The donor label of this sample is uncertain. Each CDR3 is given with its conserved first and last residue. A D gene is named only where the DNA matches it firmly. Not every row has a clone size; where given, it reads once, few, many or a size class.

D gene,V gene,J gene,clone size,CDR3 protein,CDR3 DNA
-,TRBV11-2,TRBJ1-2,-,CASSLSAPNYGYTF,TGTGCCAGCAGCTTAAGCGCCCCTAACTATGGCTACACCTTC
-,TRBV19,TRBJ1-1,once,CASIKTGVGAFF,TGTGCCAGTATCAAAACGGGGGTTGGGGCTTTCTTT
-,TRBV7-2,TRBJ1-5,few,CASSLVGRGSNQPQHF,TGTGCCAGCAGCTTAGTCGGAAGGGGTAGCAATCAGCCCCAGCATTTT
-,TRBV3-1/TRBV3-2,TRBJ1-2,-,CASSNQQVPYGYTF,TGTGCCAGCAGCAACCAACAGGTGCCGTATGGCTACACCTTC
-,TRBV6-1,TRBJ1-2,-,CASSEENGRYYGYTF,TGTGCCAGCAGTGAAGAGAACGGGAGGTACTATGGCTACACCTTC
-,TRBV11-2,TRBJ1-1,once,CASSLDLASDRAFF,TGTGCCAGCAGCTTAGATCTAGCGTCAGATCGGGCTTTCTTT
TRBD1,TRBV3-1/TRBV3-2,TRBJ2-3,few,CASSQEVGQGEDTQYF,TGTGCCAGCAGCCAAGAGGTGGGGCAGGGGGAGGATACGCAGTATTTT
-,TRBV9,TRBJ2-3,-,CAISGRCAADLRADTQYF,TGTGCCATCAGTGGGAGATGCGCGGCCGACCTGCGCGCAGATACGCAGTATTTT
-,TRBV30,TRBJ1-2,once,CAWSEGQSYTF,TGTGCCTGGAGTGAGGGACAAAGCTACACCTTC
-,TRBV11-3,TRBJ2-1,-,CASSLVRQGGDEQFF,TGTGCCAGCAGCTTAGTCAGACAGGGAGGCGATGAGCAGTTCTTC
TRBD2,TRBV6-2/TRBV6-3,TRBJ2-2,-,CASSSGLLAVNTGELFF,TGTGCCAGCAGTTCGGGCCTCCTAGCGGTTAACACCGGGGAGCTGTTTTTT
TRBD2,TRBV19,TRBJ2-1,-,CASSIAYLAGLSYNEQFF,TGTGCCAGTAGTATAGCATACCTAGCGGGCCTTTCCTACAATGAGCAGTTCTTC
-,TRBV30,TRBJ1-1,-,CAWSGGGFMNTEAFF,TGTGCCTGGAGTGGGGGGGGTTTCATGAACACTGAAGCTTTCTTT
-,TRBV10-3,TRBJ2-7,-,CAITQEPRVYEQYF,TGTGCCATCACCCAAGAGCCCCGTGTATACGAGCAGTACTTC
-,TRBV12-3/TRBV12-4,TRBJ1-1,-,CASSLSRDTEAFF,TGTGCCAGCAGTTTGTCTCGGGACACTGAAGCTTTCTTT
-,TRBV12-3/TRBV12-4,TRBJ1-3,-,CASSTTAGNTIYF,TGTGCCAGCAGTACCACAGCTGGAAACACCATATATTTT
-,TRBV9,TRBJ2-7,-,CASSAMRDGSQYF,TGTGCCAGCAGCGCCATGCGGGACGGATCGCAGTACTTC
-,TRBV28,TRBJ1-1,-,CASSFGQTEAFF,TGTGCCAGCAGTTTTGGACAGACTGAAGCTTTCTTT
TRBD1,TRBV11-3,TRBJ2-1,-,CASSLGTGFRYNEQFF,TGTGCCAGCAGCTTAGGGACAGGGTTTAGGTACAATGAGCAGTTCTTC
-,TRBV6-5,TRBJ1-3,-,CASSQAGLSGNTIYF,TGTGCCAGCAGCCAAGCGGGCCTTTCTGGAAACACCATATATTTT
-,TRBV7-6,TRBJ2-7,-,CASSLVRTEKQYF,TGTGCCAGCAGCTTAGTGAGGACAGAAAAGCAGTACTTC
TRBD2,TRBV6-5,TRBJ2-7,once,CASRTSGADEQYF,TGTGCCAGCAGAACTAGCGGGGCGGACGAGCAGTACTTC
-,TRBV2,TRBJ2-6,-,CASSETRNPGANVLTF,TGTGCCAGCAGTGAAACCAGGAACCCTGGGGCCAACGTCCTGACTTTC